This TCR beta chain was obtained from a study of T cells in Graves' hyperthyroidism and ophthalmopathy. Researchers took RNA transcripts and amplified the TCR beta CDR3 regions from them. In the first-round RT-PCR of the TCR CDR3, the HTBI primer set was used. MiXCR was run by TCRdb on the multiplex PCR reads, yielding one entry per CDR3 protein. The sample holds 300,000 to 350,000 distinct CDR3 sequences, about 15% seen once. V lost 5 bases to trimming and J lost 6 bases; unmatched junction nucleotides: 6. The V gene's germline CDR1 is SNHLY and CDR2 FYNNEI. The CDR3 sequence is 14 residues long. Broader study findings: The blood repertoire included most of the expanded thyroid clonotypes above 0.001. Stable hyperthyroidism was separated from ophthalmopathy by a model based on 13 V-J features.

The table lists this clonotype with many counts. The antigen is not known. Each patient was aged 18 to 65 and had newly diagnosed hyperthyroidism of under 2 months' duration. On the basis of clinical symptoms, serum thyroxine and TRAb, thyroid ultrasound and orbital computed tomography, diagnoses were made. The source is a woman between 25 and 40 years old with Graves' hyperthyroidism. The rearrangement uses TRBV2 and TRBJ1-1; 10 nucleotides line up with TRBD1. The sample taken for sequencing was blood. The CDR3 DNA reads TGTGCCAGCAGTTCGGGACAGGGGCTCTCTGAAGCTTTCTTT. Its translation is CASSSGQGLSEAFF.